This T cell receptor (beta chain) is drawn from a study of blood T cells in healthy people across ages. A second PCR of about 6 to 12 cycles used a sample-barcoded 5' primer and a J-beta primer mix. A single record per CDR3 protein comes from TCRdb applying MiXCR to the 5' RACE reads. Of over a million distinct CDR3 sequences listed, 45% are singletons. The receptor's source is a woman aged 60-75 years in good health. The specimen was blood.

CDR3: CASSLGRTVCEAFF. The CDR3 DNA reads as TGTGCCAGCAGTTTAGGGCGGACAGTTTGTGAAGCTTTCTTT. The chain employs TRBV12-3 or TRBV12-4 and TRBJ1-1; D is possibly TRBD1 (6 bases). CDR3 length: 14 amino acids. With 1 base removed from V and 7 bases from J, the gap between germline ends came to 13 bases.